What follows describes a single T cell receptor beta chain. Its antigen is currently unknown. 13 Jbeta primers and 60 Vbeta primers were used for the PCR. Sequencing was performed with immunoSEQ multiplex PCR; in TCRdb, only in-frame clones are kept and a portion is missing. The sample has roughly 220,000 clones, 75% to 85% seen once. These data originate in a study of cytomegalovirus exposure and HLA in healthy donors. The CDR3 has 13 residues. The germline V gene encodes CDR1 MNHEY and CDR2 SVGAGI. J was trimmed by 3 bases and V by 6 bases; bases with no gene match: 4. General study findings and limits: Among immune exposure information, only CMV serostatus was available. The CMV antigen specificity of a few CMV-associated chains was confirmed through in vitro analysis.

Specimen: PBMCs. The gene calls are TRBV6-5 and TRBJ2-5, with 7 bases fitting TRBD1. The receptor's source is a woman aged 40 to 55 in good health and CMV-seronegative. CDR3 DNA: TGTGCCAGCAGCCGTGACAGGGAAGAGACCCAGTACTTC. Translation: CASSRDREETQYF.